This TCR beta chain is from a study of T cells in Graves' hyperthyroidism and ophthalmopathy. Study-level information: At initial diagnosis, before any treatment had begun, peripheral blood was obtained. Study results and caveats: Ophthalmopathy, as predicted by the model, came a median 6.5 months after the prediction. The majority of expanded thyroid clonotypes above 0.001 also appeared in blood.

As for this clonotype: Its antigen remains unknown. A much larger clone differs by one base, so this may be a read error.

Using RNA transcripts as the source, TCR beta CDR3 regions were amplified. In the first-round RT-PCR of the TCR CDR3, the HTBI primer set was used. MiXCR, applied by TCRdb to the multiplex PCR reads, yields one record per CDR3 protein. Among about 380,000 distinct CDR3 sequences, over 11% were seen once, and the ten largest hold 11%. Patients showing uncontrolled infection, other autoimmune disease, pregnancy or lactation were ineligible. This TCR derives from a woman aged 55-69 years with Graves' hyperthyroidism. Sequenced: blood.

The CDR3: CASSLGRATEALF. CDR3 sequence (DNA): TGCGCCAGCAGCTTGGGCAGGGCGACGGAAGCTCTCTTT. The rearrangement joins TRBV5-1 to TRBJ1-1; a weak D match, TRBD1 (5 bases). The CDR3 consists of 13 residues. Germline V gene data show CDR1 as SGHRS and CDR2 as YFSETQ.